This T cell receptor (beta chain) came from a study of T cell responses to AZD1222 COVID-19 vaccine. The V end lost 7 bases, the J end lost 4 bases, and 13 bases lay between the germline ends. Per germline, CDR1 MDHEN and CDR2 SYDVKM. This CDR3 contains 13 residues. Second doses that came at about 4 or about 12 weeks were put together. Measured with immunoSEQ multiplex PCR; TCRdb has only the in-frame clones, and not every one. The sample consists of about 54,000 clones, around 92% of them appearing once. This rearrangement joins TRBV28 to TRBJ1-2; D may be TRBD1 (6 bases). The origin of this receptor is an adult who received the AZD1222 COVID-19 vaccine. This material consisted of peripheral blood, taken 28 days after the second AZD1222 dose. The CDR3 protein is CASIPGRGYGYTF. CDR3 nucleotides: TGTGCCAGCATCCCCGGCAGGGGCTATGGCTACACCTTC.